This T cell receptor (beta chain) was documented in a study of identical twins. Findings of the study overall: There was more out-of-frame TCR alpha sharing in monozygotic twins than models estimated.

This clonotype has a handful of counts. The antigen is not known. Healthy Caucasian donors formed the entire cohort. A universal primer site was created by template switching, with the cDNA bearing unique molecular identifiers. In TCRdb, the 5' RACE reads were re-called with MiXCR into one record per CDR3 protein. The sample yields about 810,000 distinct CDR3 sequences, over 9% seen once. The sample was also linked to a second study, of yellow fever vaccine responses in identical twins.

The receptor was isolated from a young woman in good health. What was sequenced was PBMCs.

The CDR3 loop is CASSVAAGTQETQYF. CDR3 DNA sequence: TGTGCCAGCAGCGTAGCGGCGGGGACACAAGAGACCCAGTACTTC. The chain links TRBV9 to TRBJ2-5, with D perhaps being TRBD1 or TRBD2 (6 bases each). V lost 0 bases and J 2 bases, leaving 11 bases between the germline ends. This CDR3 region has 15 residues. Per the germline V gene, CDR1 is SGDLS and CDR2 is YYNGEE. The entire variable domain, with the rest obtained from reference TRBV9 and TRBJ2-5, is as follows: DSGVTQTPKHLITATGQRVTLRCSPRSGDLSVYWYQQSLDQGLQFLIQYYNGEERAKGNILERFSAQQFPDLHSELNLSSLELGDSALYFCASSVAAGTQETQYFGPGTRLLVL.